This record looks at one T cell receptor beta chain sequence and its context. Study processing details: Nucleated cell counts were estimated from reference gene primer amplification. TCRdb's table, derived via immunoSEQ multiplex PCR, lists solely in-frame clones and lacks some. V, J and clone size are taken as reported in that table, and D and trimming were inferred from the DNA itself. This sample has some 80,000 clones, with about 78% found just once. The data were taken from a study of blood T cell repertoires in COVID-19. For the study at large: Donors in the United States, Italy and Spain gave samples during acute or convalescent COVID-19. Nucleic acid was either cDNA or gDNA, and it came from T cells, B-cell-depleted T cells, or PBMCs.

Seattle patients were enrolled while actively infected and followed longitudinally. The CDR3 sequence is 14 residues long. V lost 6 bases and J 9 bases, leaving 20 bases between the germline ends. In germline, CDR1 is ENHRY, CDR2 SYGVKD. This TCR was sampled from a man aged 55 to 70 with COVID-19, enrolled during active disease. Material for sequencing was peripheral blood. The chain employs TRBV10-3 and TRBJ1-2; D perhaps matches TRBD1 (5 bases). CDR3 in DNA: TGTGCCATCAGGGCGACAGATGCTATGTATCGCTACACCTTC. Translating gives CAIRATDAMYRYTF.